The present entry profiles one TCR beta chain with its context. Antigen specificity is unknown. The V gene's germline CDR1 is LNHDA and CDR2 SQIVND (reference sequence). The CDR3 contains 15 residues. Per sample, reverse transcription was split into eight reactions. TCRdb re-called the 5' RACE reads and catalogs CDR3 proteins one per entry, DNA excluded. In total, the table holds approximately 40,000 distinct CDR3 sequences. The sample originates from a study of monozygotic twins with inflammatory bowel disease. The study's findings and limits: Among IBD patients, TCRbeta diversity (inverse Simpson) was lower than in healthy co-twins.

The chain is built from TRBV19 and TRBJ1-2; no DNA is available, so the TRBD1 call from TCRdb remains unchecked. This TCR was recovered from a human donor with ulcerative colitis or Crohn's disease, or a healthy co-twin of an affected twin (not recorded which). Specimen: blood. The chain's CDR3 is CASSETSGTGNGYTF.